The 8 T cell receptor beta chains below come from one sample, sequenced in a study of CXCR3-negative and CXCR3-positive naive CD8 T cells. Study findings and constraints: More hydrophobic TRB CDR3s occurred in CXCR3-positive than in CXCR3-negative naive cells.

TRB cDNA was prepared as libraries by UMI-labeled 5' RACE. After re-calling the 5' RACE reads, TCRdb lists one entry per CDR3 protein, DNA absent. Listed are roughly 120,000 distinct CDR3 sequences; under 0.75% falls within the top ten. Their antigen targets remain unknown. Sequencing was done on a sample of naive CXCR3+ CD8+ T cells from blood. Described subset: CD45RO-CCR7+CD27+CD95- naive CD8+ T cells expressing CXCR3 (TNR3+). All receptors derive from a human donor in good health. Some clones in this sample may be carry-over from other donors' samples.

This rearrangement joins TRBV7-2 to TRBJ1-1. This CDR3 spans 15 amino acids. Germline values: CDR1 SGHTA, CDR2 FQGNSA. The CDR3 loop is CASSFLGVGNTEAFF.

The chain recombines TRBV20-1 with TRBJ2-7; TCRdb names TRBD2, which stays unverified in the absence of DNA. The CDR3 extends over 16 amino acids. CDR1 and CDR2 (germline): DFQATT, SNEGSKA (reference sequence). The CDR3 loop reads CSAKGLAGDQGYEQYF.

The CDR3: CSGRGQENTEAFF. The rearrangement uses TRBV29-1 and TRBJ1-1; the D call of TRBD1 rests on TCRdb alone, since no DNA is present to check it. The CDR3 is 13 amino acids. Per germline, CDR1 SQVTM and CDR2 ANQGSEA.

V gene TRBV29-1 combines with J gene TRBJ2-7. The CDR3 contains 16 residues. Germline-derived CDR1 and CDR2 are SQVTM and ANQGSEA. CDR3: CSVTRVDLGYPYEQYF.

The genes are TRBV4-1 and TRBJ2-5; the D call of TRBD1 rests on TCRdb alone, since no DNA is present to check it. This CDR3 comprises 12 residues. CDR1 and CDR2 (germline): MGHRA, YSYEKL. CDR3 sequence: CASSPPDGAQYF.

The V and J genes are TRBV29-1 and TRBJ1-2. CDR1 and CDR2 from the germline V gene are SQVTM and ANQGSEA. The length of the CDR3 is 13 residues. The chain's CDR3 is CSVEGNNGDGYTF.

J is TRBJ2-2 and V is TRBV2. This CDR3 has 14 amino acids. Germline CDR1 is SNHLY and CDR2 is FYNNEI. The CDR3 here is CASNGAGNTGELFF. Full variable domain (rest looked up from reference TRBV2 and TRBJ2-2): EPEVTQTPSHQVTQMGQEVILRCVPISNHLYFYWYRQILGQKVEFLVSFYNNEISEKSEIFDDQFSVERPDGSNFTLKIRSTKLEDSAMYFCASNGAGNTGELFFGEGSRLTVL.

The V call is TRBV2, the J call TRBJ2-1. CDR3 length equals 13 residues. Germline V gene lookup returns CDR1 SNHLY and CDR2 FYNNEI. The CDR3 region is CANLGDTQNEQFF.